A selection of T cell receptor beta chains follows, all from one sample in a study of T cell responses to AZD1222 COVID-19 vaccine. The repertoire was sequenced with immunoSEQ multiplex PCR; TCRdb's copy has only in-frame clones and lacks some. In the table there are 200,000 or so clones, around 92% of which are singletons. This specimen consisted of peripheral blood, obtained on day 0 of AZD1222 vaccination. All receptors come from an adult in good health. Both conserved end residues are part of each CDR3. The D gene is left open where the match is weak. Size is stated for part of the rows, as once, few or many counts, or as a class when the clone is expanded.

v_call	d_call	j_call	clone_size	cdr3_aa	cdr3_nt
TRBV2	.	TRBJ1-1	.	CAISRGRLNTEAFF	TGTGCCATCTCGAGGGGAAGACTGAACACTGAAGCTTTCTTT
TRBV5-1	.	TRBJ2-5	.	CASSLMGRSQETQYF	TGCGCCAGCAGCTTGATGGGACGGTCCCAAGAGACCCAGTACTTC
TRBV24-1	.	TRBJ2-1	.	CATSDFAEKEQFF	TGTGCCACCAGTGATTTCGCAGAAAAGGAGCAGTTCTTC
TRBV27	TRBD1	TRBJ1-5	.	CASSLRQGINQPQHF	TGTGCCAGCAGTTTAAGACAGGGGATCAATCAGCCCCAGCATTTT
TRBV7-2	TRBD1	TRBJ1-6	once	CASSRDRSNSPLHF	TGTGCCAGCAGCCGGGACAGATCTAATTCACCCCTCCACTTT
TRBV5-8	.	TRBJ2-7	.	CASSLVTGLYEQYF	TGTGCCAGCAGCTTGGTGACAGGTCTCTACGAGCAGTACTTC
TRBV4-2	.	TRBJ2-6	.	CASSQDRGSGANVLTF	TGTGCCAGCAGCCAAGATAGGGGATCTGGGGCCAACGTCCTGACTTTC
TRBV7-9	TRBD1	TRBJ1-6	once	CASSPGQGNSPLHF	TGTGCCAGCAGCCCGGGACAGGGTAATTCACCCCTCCACTTT
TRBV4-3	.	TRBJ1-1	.	CASSQVRAQYYGTAEAFF	TGCGCCAGCAGCCAAGTCCGGGCTCAGTATTACGGGACCGCTGAAGCTTTCTTT
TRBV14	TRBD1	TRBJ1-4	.	CASSQNRGWREKLFF	TGTGCCAGCAGCCAAAACAGGGGATGGAGGGAAAAACTGTTTTTT
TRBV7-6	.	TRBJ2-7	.	CASSLLLGGYEQYF	TGTGCCAGCAGCTTACTCCTAGGGGGCTACGAGCAGTACTTC
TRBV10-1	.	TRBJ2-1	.	CASSGPVGPATNEQFF	TGCGCCAGCAGTGGCCCCGTGGGCCCAGCTACGAATGAGCAGTTCTTC
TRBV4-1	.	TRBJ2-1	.	CASSQANGLTKGSNEQFF	TGCGCCAGCAGCCAAGCGAACGGGCTAACTAAGGGGAGCAATGAGCAGTTCTTC
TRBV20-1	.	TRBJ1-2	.	CSARMAYGYTF	TGCAGTGCAAGAATGGCCTATGGCTACACCTTC
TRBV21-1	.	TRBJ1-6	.	CASSKGSPDNSPLHF	TGTGCCAGCAGCAAAGGCTCGCCAGATAATTCACCCCTCCACTTT
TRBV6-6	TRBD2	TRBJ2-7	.	CASSLPVALAGGSSYEQYF	TGTGCCAGCAGTCTCCCAGTGGCCCTAGCGGGAGGGAGCTCCTACGAGCAGTACTTC
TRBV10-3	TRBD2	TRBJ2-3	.	CAISDVGGGRTDTQYF	TGTGCCATCAGTGATGTTGGCGGCGGGAGAACAGATACGCAGTATTTT
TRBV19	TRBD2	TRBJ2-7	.	CASSTGTSGTYEQYF	TGTGCCAGTAGTACAGGGACTAGCGGGACCTACGAGCAGTACTTC
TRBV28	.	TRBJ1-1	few	CASSFPPYIEAFF	TGTGCCAGCAGTTTCCCCCCCTATATAGAAGCTTTCTTT
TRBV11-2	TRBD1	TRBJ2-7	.	CASSKSPGGQGAGEQYF	TGTGCCAGCAGCAAAAGTCCCGGGGGACAGGGGGCTGGCGAGCAGTACTTC
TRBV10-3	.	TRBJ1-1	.	CAISVSGLNTEAFF	TGTGCCATCAGTGTCTCAGGTTTAAACACTGAAGCTTTCTTT